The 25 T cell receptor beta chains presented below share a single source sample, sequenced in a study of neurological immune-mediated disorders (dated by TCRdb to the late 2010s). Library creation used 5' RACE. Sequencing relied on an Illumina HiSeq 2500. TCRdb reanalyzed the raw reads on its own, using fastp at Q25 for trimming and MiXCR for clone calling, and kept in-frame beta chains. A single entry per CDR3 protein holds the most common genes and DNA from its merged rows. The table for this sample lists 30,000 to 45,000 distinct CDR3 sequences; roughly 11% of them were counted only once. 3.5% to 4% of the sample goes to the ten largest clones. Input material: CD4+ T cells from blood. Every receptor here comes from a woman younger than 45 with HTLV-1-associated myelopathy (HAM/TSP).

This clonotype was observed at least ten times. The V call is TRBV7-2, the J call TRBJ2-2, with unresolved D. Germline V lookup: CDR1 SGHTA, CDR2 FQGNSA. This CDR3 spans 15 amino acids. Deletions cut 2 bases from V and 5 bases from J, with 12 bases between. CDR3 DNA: TGTGCCAGCAGCTTAACCTATGATCGTACCGGGGAGCTGTTTTTT. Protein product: CASSLTYDRTGELFF.

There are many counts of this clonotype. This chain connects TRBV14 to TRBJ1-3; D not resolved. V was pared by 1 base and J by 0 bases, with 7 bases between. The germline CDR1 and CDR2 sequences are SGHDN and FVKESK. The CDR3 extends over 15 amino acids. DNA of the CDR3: TGTGCCAGCAGCCAAGCGCGAGGCTCTGGAAACACCATATATTTT. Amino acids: CASSQARGSGNTIYF.

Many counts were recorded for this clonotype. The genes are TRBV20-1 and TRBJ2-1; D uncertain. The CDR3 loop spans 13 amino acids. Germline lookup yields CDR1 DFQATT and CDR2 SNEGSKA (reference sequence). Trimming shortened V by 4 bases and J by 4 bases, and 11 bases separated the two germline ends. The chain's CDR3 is CSANPNRYNEQFF. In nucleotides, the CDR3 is TGCAGTGCTAACCCGAACCGTTACAATGAGCAGTTCTTC.

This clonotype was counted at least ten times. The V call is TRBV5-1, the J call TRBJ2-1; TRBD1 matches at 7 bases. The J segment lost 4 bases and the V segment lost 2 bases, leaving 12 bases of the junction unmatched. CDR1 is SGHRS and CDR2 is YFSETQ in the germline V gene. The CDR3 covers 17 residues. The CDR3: CASSLETRTGRYNEQFF. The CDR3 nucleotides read TGCGCCAGCAGCTTAGAGACCCGGACAGGCCGTTACAATGAGCAGTTCTTC.

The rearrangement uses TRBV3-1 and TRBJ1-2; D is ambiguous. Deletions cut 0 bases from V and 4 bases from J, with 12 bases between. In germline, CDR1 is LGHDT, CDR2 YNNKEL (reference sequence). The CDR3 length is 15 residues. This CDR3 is CASSQDGGSFYGYTF. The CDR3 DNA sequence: TGTGCCAGCAGCCAAGATGGAGGCAGCTTCTATGGCTACACCTTC.

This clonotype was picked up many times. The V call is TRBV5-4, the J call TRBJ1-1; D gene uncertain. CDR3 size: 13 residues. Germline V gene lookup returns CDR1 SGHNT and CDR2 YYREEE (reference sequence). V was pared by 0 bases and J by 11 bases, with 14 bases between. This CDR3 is CASSLAGTSGAFF. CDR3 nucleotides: TGTGCCAGCAGCTTGGCTGGAACCTCCGGGGCTTTCTTT. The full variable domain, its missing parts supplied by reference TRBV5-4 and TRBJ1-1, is ETGVTQSPTHLIKTRGQQVTLRCSSQSGHNTVSWYQQALGQGPQFIFQYYREEENGRGNFPPRFSGLQFPNYSSELNVNALELDDSALYLCASSLAGTSGAFFGQGTRLTVV.

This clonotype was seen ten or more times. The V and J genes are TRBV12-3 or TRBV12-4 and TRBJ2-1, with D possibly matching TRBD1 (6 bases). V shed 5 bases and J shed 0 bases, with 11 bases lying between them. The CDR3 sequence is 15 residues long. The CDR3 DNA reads TGTGCCAGCAGTCTCAGGGGTAACTCCTACAATGAGCAGTTCTTC. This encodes CASSLRGNSYNEQFF.

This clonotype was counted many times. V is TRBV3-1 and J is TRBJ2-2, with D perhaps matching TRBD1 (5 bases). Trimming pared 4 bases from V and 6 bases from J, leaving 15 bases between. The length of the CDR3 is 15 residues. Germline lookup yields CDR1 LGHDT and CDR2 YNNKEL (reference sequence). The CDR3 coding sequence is TGTGCCAGCAGCCTCAGGGTATCAGTATCCGGGGAGCTGTTTTTT. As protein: CASSLRVSVSGELFF.

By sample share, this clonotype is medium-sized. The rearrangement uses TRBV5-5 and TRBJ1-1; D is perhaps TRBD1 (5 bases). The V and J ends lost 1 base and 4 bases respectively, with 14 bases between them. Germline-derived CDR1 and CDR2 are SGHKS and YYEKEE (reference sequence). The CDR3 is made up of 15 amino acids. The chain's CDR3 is CASSLSRGGITEAFF. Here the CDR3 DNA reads TGTGCCAGCAGCTTGTCCCGGGGGGGGATCACTGAAGCTTTCTTT.

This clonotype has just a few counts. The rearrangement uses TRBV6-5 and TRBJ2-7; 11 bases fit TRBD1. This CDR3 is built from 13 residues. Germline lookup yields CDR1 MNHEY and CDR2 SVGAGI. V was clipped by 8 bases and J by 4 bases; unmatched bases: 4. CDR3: CASAGTGGYEQYF. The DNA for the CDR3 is TGTGCCAGCGCGGGGACAGGGGGATACGAGCAGTACTTC.

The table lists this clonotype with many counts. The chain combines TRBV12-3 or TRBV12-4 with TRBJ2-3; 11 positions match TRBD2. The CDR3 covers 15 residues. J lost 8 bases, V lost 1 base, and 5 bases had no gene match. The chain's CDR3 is CASSLGLAGGVTQYF. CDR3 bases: TGTGCCAGCAGTTTAGGGCTAGCGGGGGGCGTTACGCAGTATTTT.

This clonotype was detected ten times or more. CDR3 in amino acids: CASSLRSWNEQFF. CDR3 nucleotides: TGTGCCAGCAGTTTAAGGTCCTGGAATGAGCAGTTCTTC. This chain uses TRBV12-3 or TRBV12-4 with TRBJ2-1; no firm D call. V shed 2 bases and J shed 7 bases, with 9 bases lying between them. This CDR3 is built from 13 residues.

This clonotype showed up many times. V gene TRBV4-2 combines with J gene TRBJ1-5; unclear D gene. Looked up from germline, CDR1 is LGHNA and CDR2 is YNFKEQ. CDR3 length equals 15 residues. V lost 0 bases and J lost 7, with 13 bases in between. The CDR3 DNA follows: TGTGCCAGCAGCCAAGATGCCGGGTCTGGGCAGCCCCAGCATTTT. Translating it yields CASSQDAGSGQPQHF.

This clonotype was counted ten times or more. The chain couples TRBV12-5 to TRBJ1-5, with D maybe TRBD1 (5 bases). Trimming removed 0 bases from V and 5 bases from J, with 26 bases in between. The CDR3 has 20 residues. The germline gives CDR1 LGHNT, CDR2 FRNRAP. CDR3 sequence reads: CASGLVEGWTRGRRDQPQHF. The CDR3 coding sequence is TGTGCTAGTGGTTTGGTAGAGGGTTGGACACGAGGGCGACGGGATCAGCCCCAGCATTTT.

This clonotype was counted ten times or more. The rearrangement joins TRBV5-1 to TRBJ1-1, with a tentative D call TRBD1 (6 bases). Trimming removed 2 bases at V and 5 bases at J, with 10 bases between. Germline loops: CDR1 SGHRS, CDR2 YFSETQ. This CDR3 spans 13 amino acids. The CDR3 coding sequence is TGCGCCAGCAGCTTACAGGGCGGGACTGAAGCTTTCTTT. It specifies CASSLQGGTEAFF.

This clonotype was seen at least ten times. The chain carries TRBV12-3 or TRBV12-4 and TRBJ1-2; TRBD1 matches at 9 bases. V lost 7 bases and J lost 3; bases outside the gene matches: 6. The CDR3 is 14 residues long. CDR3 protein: CASTGQGVYYGYTF. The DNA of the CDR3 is TGTGCCAGCACGGGACAGGGAGTTTACTATGGCTACACCTTC.

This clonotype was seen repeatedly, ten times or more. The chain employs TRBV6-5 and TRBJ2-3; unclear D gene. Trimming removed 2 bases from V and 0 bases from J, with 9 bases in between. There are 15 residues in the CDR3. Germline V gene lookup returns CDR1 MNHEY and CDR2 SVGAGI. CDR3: CASSYRAESTDTQYF. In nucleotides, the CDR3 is TGTGCCAGCAGTTACCGGGCAGAGAGCACAGATACGCAGTATTTT.

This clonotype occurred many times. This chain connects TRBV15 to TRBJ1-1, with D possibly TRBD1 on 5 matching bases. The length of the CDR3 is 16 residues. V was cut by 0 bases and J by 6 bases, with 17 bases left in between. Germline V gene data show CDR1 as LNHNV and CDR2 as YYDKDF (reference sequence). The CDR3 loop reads CATSRDQGSNAPEAFF. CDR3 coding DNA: TGTGCCACCAGCAGAGATCAGGGCAGTAATGCGCCTGAAGCTTTCTTT.

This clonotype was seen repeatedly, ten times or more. This chain's CDR3 is CSASRVSTEAFF. The CDR3 DNA follows: TGCAGTGCTAGCCGCGTTTCCACTGAAGCTTTCTTT. The chain carries TRBV20-1 and TRBJ1-1; D is undetermined. The germline V gene encodes CDR1 DFQATT and CDR2 SNEGSKA (reference sequence). V lost 3 bases, J lost 4 bases, and 9 bases lay in between. This CDR3 contains 12 residues.

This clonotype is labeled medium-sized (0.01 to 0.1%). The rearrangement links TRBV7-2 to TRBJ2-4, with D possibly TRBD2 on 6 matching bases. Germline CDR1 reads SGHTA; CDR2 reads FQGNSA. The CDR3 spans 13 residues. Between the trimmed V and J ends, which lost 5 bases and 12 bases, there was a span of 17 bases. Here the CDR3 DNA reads TGTGCCAGCAGCCAATCGCTGGGACTGCCTCAGTACTTC. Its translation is CASSQSLGLPQYF.

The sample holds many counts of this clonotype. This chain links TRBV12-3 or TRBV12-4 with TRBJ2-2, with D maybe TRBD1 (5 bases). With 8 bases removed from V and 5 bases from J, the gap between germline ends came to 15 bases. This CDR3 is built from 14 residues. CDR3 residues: CASSSRVGTGELFF. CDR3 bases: TGTGCCAGCTCTTCCAGGGTGGGAACCGGGGAGCTGTTTTTT.

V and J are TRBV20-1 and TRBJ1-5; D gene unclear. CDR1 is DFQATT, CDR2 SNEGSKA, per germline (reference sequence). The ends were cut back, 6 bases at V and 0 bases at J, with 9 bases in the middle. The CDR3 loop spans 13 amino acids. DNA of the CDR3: TGCAGTGCCAACAGATTTAGCAATCAGCCCCAGCATTTT. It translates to CSANRFSNQPQHF.

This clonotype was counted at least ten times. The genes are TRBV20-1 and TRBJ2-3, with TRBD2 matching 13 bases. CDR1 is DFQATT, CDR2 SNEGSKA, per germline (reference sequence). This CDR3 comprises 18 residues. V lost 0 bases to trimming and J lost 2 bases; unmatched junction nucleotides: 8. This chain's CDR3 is CSARDTSGGVKNTDTQYF. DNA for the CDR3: TGCAGTGCTAGAGATACTAGCGGGGGGGTCAAAAACACAGATACGCAGTATTTT.

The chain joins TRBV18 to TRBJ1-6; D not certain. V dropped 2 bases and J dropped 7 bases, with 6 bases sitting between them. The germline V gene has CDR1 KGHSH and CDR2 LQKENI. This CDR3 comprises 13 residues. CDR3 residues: CASSPVDNSPLHF. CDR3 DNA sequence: TGTGCCAGCTCACCAGTAGACAATTCACCCCTCCACTTT.

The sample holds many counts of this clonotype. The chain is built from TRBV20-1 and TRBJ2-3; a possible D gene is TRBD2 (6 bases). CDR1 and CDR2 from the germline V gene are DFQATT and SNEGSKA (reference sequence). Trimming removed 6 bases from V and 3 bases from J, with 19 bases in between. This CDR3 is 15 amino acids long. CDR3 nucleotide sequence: TGCAGTGCGACACGACGACTAGGGATTACAGATACGCAGTATTTT. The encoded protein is CSATRRLGITDTQYF.